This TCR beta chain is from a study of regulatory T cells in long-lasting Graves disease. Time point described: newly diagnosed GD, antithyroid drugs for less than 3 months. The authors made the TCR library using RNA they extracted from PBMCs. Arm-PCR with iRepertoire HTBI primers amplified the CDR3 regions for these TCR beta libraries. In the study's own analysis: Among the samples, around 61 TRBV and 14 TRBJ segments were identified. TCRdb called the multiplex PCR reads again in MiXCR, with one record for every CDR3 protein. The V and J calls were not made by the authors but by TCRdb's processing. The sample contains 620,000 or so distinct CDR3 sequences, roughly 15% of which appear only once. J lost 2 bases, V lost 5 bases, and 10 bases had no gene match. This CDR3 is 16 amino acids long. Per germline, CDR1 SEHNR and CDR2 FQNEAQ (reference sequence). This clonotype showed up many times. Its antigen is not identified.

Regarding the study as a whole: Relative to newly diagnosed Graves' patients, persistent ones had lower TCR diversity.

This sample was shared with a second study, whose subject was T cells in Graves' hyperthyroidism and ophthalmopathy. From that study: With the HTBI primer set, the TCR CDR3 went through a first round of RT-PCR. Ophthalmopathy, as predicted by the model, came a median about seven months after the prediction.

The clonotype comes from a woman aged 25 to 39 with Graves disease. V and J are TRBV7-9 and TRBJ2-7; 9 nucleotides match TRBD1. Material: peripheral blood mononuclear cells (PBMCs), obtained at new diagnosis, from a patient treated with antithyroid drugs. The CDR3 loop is CASSPRLQGATYEQYF. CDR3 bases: TGTGCCAGCAGCCCTAGGTTACAGGGGGCTACCTACGAGCAGTACTTC.